This T cell receptor beta chain was sequenced during a study of T cell responses to AZD1222 COVID-19 vaccine. At the level of the study: It was second doses at about 4 or about 12 weeks that were pooled. Findings of the study overall: A rise in Spike-specific TCR breadth and depth followed two AZD1222 doses. Just a handful of AZD1222 recipients were seropositive at baseline. Clonal diversity may have been underestimated, and the donors were mostly white British, with more females than males.

Trimming shortened V by 4 bases and J by 6 bases, and 8 bases separated the two germline ends. CDR1 and CDR2 from the germline V gene are SGHAT and FQNNGV. The CDR3 runs to 12 residues. TCRdb's copy holds only in-frame clones and misses some; the assay was immunoSEQ multiplex PCR. The data contain around 120,000 clones, around 90% of them singletons. As for this clone: Its specificity is unknown.

This chain links TRBV11-2 with TRBJ2-3; D is ambiguous. The clonotype was recovered from an adult in good health. This material consisted of peripheral blood, taken on day 0 of AZD1222 vaccination. The CDR3 DNA reads TGTGCCAGCAGCTCCTCGAGGGATACGCAGTATTTT. Residues: CASSSSRDTQYF.